The 29 T cell receptor beta chains reported below all come from one sample, sequenced in a study of blood T cell repertoires in COVID-19. Produced via immunoSEQ multiplex PCR; TCRdb's table is partial and in-frame only. The sample has over 120,000 clones, about 80% seen once; the top ten hold around 3.8%. Source material: peripheral blood. The receptor source for this set is a man aged 70 or older who had recovered from COVID-19.

V usage is TRBV11-2 and J usage is TRBJ1-2; D gene ambiguous. V lost 0 bases, J lost 5 bases, and 13 bases lay in between. There are 15 residues in the CDR3. Germline V gives CDR1 SGHAT, CDR2 FQNNGV. In DNA, the CDR3 is TGTGCCAGCAGCTTAGATGGAGCGGTCCTTTATGGCTACACCTTC. Protein sequence: CASSLDGAVLYGYTF.

V gene TRBV6-1 combines with J gene TRBJ2-2; no firm D call. From germline, CDR1 is MNHNS and CDR2 SASEGT. The CDR3 runs 15 residues. V was trimmed by 5 bases and J by 3 bases, leaving 13 bases between them. CDR3 in amino acids: CASSLDDNDTGELFF. The CDR3 nucleotides are TGTGCCAGCAGTCTCGATGACAACGACACCGGGGAGCTGTTTTTT.

The chain employs TRBV28 and TRBJ1-3, with TRBD1 matching over 8 bases. Germline V gene lookup returns CDR1 MDHEN and CDR2 SYDVKM. This CDR3 spans 18 amino acids. The trim removed 6 bases at V and 4 bases at J, leaving 17 bases unmatched. The CDR3 sequence: CASSHNLLTGVVGNTIYF. The CDR3, as DNA: TGTGCCAGCAGCCATAACCTGTTGACAGGGGTAGTAGGAAACACCATATATTTT.

The chain carries TRBV5-1 and TRBJ2-5; 7 positions agree with TRBD2. The J segment lost 2 bases and the V segment lost 5 bases, leaving 3 bases of the junction unmatched. CDR1 SGHRS and CDR2 YFSETQ come from the germline V gene. The CDR3 has 13 residues. The CDR3 sequence is CASRTGRQETQYF. The CDR3 DNA follows: TGCGCCAGCAGAACCGGGAGGCAAGAGACCCAGTACTTC.

V gene TRBV20-1 combines with J gene TRBJ2-1, with 7 bases fitting TRBD2. The junction had 6 bases not matched to a gene; V was cut back by 3 bases and J by 4 bases. CDR3 length: 14 amino acids. Germline V CDR1 and CDR2: DFQATT, SNEGSKA (reference sequence). CDR3 loop: CSASRSSGYNEQFF. The CDR3 bases are TGCAGTGCTAGTAGGTCTAGCGGATACAATGAGCAGTTCTTC.

The V call is TRBV20-1, the J call TRBJ2-1; the D gene is possibly TRBD1 (6 bases). Per germline, CDR1 DFQATT and CDR2 SNEGSKA (reference sequence). The CDR3 spans 14 residues. V lost 3 bases and J lost 5, with 14 bases in between. CDR3 region: CSASIARGNNEQFF. The CDR3 DNA is TGCAGTGCTAGTATCGCTAGGGGGAACAATGAGCAGTTCTTC.

This rearrangement joins TRBV5-6 to TRBJ1-3; D might be TRBD1 (5 bases). Germline CDR1 SGHDT, CDR2 YYEEEE. CDR3 length equals 15 residues. Trimming cost V 0 bases and J 0 bases, with 7 bases left between them. As DNA, the CDR3 is TGTGCCAGCAGCTTGGCCGGGGGCTCTGGAAACACCATATATTTT. Its translation: CASSLAGGSGNTIYF.

On this clone itself: The same CDR3 also results from other DNA sequences found in this sample. The chain carries TRBV18 and TRBJ1-2; possibly TRBD1 for D (6 bases). V lost 2 bases to trimming and J lost 3 bases, with 7 bases between them. Per germline, CDR1 KGHSH and CDR2 LQKENI. This CDR3 spans 13 amino acids. The CDR3 loop reads CASSPSGDYGYTF. The CDR3 DNA follows: TGTGCCAGCTCACCATCAGGGGACTATGGCTACACCTTC.

The V gene is TRBV7-8, the J gene TRBJ1-2; D perhaps matches TRBD1 (6 bases). The CDR3 extends over 13 amino acids. The germline V gene has CDR1 SGHVS and CDR2 FQNEAQ. Trimming removed 2 bases from V and 4 bases from J, with 8 bases in between. The CDR3: CASSLRDTYGYTF. CDR3 DNA: TGTGCCAGCAGCTTACGGGACACCTATGGCTACACCTTC.

The rearrangement joins TRBV6-4 to TRBJ1-6; D perhaps matches TRBD1 (6 bases). The CDR3 is 13 residues long. The V end lost 5 bases, the J end lost 10 bases, and 12 bases lay between the germline ends. Germline V lookup: CDR1 MRHNA, CDR2 SNTAGT. CDR3: CASSQSQGSPLHF. Written as DNA, the CDR3 is TGTGCCAGCAGTCAGTCACAGGGATCACCCCTCCACTTT.

The chain has TRBV5-4 and TRBJ1-2; TRBD1 matches 8 bases. The CDR3 has 15 residues. Germline CDR1 SGHNT, CDR2 YYREEE (reference sequence). J gave up 4 bases and V 5 bases, and 10 bases lay outside the gene matches. CDR3 DNA sequence: TGTGCCAGCAGACATATACAGGGGGTTAGCTATGGCTACACCTTC. Its translation: CASRHIQGVSYGYTF.

In this sample, this clone is medium-sized. The chain carries TRBV7-2 and TRBJ2-7, with 8 nucleotides matching TRBD2. V lost 3 bases and J lost 2; bases outside the gene matches: 9. Germline V gene sequence: CDR1 SGHTA, CDR2 FQGNSA. The CDR3 has 16 residues. Written as DNA, the CDR3 is TGTGCCAGCAGCTTGATTGGAAGCGGGAGCCCCTACGAGCAGTACTTC. This encodes CASSLIGSGSPYEQYF.

This chain joins TRBV6-4 and TRBJ2-3; 7 nucleotides agree with TRBD2. The CDR3 covers 17 residues. Trimming removed 4 bases from V and 6 bases from J; junction bases left unmatched: 16. Looked up from germline, CDR1 is MRHNA and CDR2 is SNTAGT. CDR3 residues: CASSVLAELAHADTQYF. The CDR3, as DNA: TGTGCCAGCAGTGTCCTCGCCGAACTAGCGCACGCGGATACGCAGTATTTT.

The rearrangement uses TRBV5-1 and TRBJ2-3; D is unclear. From germline, CDR1 is SGHRS and CDR2 YFSETQ. Trimming removed 1 base from V and 1 base from J, with 10 bases in between. The CDR3 consists of 15 residues. CDR3 bases: TGCGCCAGCAGCTTGTCGCCTGCGGGCACAGATACGCAGTATTTT. Translating gives CASSLSPAGTDTQYF.

This sequence joins TRBV7-9 and TRBJ2-7; no definite D call. CDR3 length: 13 amino acids. Trimming cost V 5 bases and J 2 bases, with 10 bases left between them. Germline V lookup: CDR1 SEHNR, CDR2 FQNEAQ (reference sequence). Written as DNA, the CDR3 is TGTGCCAGCAGCCTCGCTCACACCTACGAGCAGTACTTC. It specifies CASSLAHTYEQYF.

The V and J genes are TRBV7-6 and TRBJ2-6; perhaps TRBD1 as D (6 bases). CDR1 SGHVS and CDR2 FNYEAQ come from the germline V gene. This CDR3 spans 16 amino acids. With 3 bases removed from V and 4 bases from J, the gap between germline ends came to 13 bases. CDR3 protein: CASSLGTTLGANVLTF. DNA for the CDR3: TGTGCCAGCAGCTTGGGGACAACTCTGGGGGCCAACGTCCTGACTTTC.

In this sample, this clone turned up a few times. The chain couples TRBV4-1 to TRBJ2-1, with 7 bases matching TRBD2. CDR3 length: 15 amino acids. CDR1 is MGHRA and CDR2 is YSYEKL in the germline V gene. V trimming: 8 bases; J trimming: 1 base; junction bases outside the gene matches: 8. The CDR3 sequence: CASSGGSGSYNEQFF. The CDR3 bases are TGCGCCAGCTCTGGCGGGAGTGGGTCCTACAATGAGCAGTTCTTC.

This clone was recorded once. V and J are TRBV30 and TRBJ2-5; 7 positions match TRBD2. In germline, CDR1 is GTSNPN, CDR2 SVGIG (reference sequence). The J segment lost 2 bases and the V segment lost 5 bases, leaving 11 bases of the junction unmatched. The CDR3 extends over 15 amino acids. The CDR3 nucleotides read TGTGCCTGGGCCGGACTAGAGGGATTTCAAGAGACCCAGTACTTC. Its protein product is CAWAGLEGFQETQYF.

V and J are TRBV6-5 and TRBJ2-3, with 11 bases fitting TRBD2. Trimming took 6 bases from V and 4 from J; bases not matched to a gene: 3. Germline CDR1 and CDR2: MNHEY and SVGAGI. The CDR3 loop spans 14 amino acids. CDR3 region: CASRDSGRADTQYF. The DNA for the CDR3 is TGTGCCAGCAGAGATAGCGGGAGGGCAGATACGCAGTATTTT.

This chain links TRBV5-1 with TRBJ1-2; D is unresolved. This CDR3 has 14 residues. Per the germline V gene, CDR1 is SGHRS and CDR2 is YFSETQ. V lost 3 bases, J lost 9 bases, and 18 bases lay in between. The CDR3, as DNA: TGCGCCAGCAGCTCCAATCCCCCGCAGGTGCGCTACACCTTC. This encodes CASSSNPPQVRYTF.

This clone was detected only once. The gene calls are TRBV5-8 and TRBJ2-3, with D possibly matching TRBD1 (6 bases). The germline V and J ends were trimmed by 4 bases and 2 bases, with 14 bases remaining between them. CDR3 length: 15 amino acids. Germline V gene sequence: CDR1 SGHTS, CDR2 YDEGEE. The CDR3 nucleotides read TGTGCCAGCAGCCCAGGGGTTACGAACACAGATACGCAGTATTTT. Translation gives CASSPGVTNTDTQYF.

This rearrangement joins TRBV11-2 to TRBJ1-6; D is possibly TRBD1 (6 bases). The V end lost 1 base, the J end lost 11 bases, and 15 bases lay between the germline ends. The CDR3 totals 15 residues. The V gene's germline CDR1 is SGHAT and CDR2 FQNNGV. Here the CDR3 DNA reads TGTGCCAGCAGCTTAGGGGACACCGCCGGGGCACCCCTCCACTTT. It specifies CASSLGDTAGAPLHF.

This clone was seen a handful of times. The V gene is TRBV2, the J gene TRBJ1-2, with TRBD1 as a possible D gene (5 bases). The ends were cut back, 0 bases at V and 2 bases at J, with 7 bases in the middle. CDR1 and CDR2 from the germline V gene are SNHLY and FYNNEI. This CDR3 has 14 amino acids. CDR3 residues: CASSEARQNYGYTF. CDR3 nucleotide sequence: TGTGCCAGCAGTGAAGCGCGACAGAACTATGGCTACACCTTC.

The chain carries TRBV5-1 and TRBJ2-2, with a tentative D call TRBD1 (6 bases). This CDR3 spans 15 amino acids. The germline V gene has CDR1 SGHRS and CDR2 YFSETQ. The V end lost 3 bases, the J end lost 3 bases, and 12 bases lay between the germline ends. CDR3 DNA: TGCGCCAGCAGCTCACAGGGATACGACACCGGGGAGCTGTTTTTT. It encodes CASSSQGYDTGELFF.

This rearrangement joins TRBV18 to TRBJ2-7, with D possibly being TRBD1 (6 bases). Germline-derived CDR1 and CDR2 are KGHSH and LQKENI. CDR3 length: 15 residues. V dropped 1 base and J dropped 1 base, with 11 bases sitting between them. For the CDR3, the DNA is TGTGCCAGCTCACCACTCGGACAGAATTCCTACGAGCAGTACTTC. Its translation: CASSPLGQNSYEQYF.

This chain joins TRBV5-4 and TRBJ1-1; D unclear. CDR1 is SGHNT and CDR2 is YYREEE in the germline V gene (reference sequence). The germline V and J ends were trimmed by 4 bases and 3 bases, with 13 bases remaining between them. CDR3 length equals 14 residues. CDR3 in amino acids: CASSGGFGDTEAFF. The CDR3 DNA reads TGTGCCAGCAGCGGAGGGTTCGGGGACACTGAAGCTTTCTTT. Full variable domain (missing parts from reference TRBV5-4 and TRBJ1-1): ETGVTQSPTHLIKTRGQQVTLRCSSQSGHNTVSWYQQALGQGPQFIFQYYREEENGRGNFPPRFSGLQFPNYSSELNVNALELDDSALYLCASSGGFGDTEAFFGQGTRLTVV.

This clone has a single count. The chain recombines TRBV29-1 with TRBJ2-2, with a tentative D call TRBD2 (5 bases). The ends were cut back, 7 bases at V and 3 bases at J, with 9 bases in the middle. Germline CDR1 reads SQVTM; CDR2 reads ANQGSEA. This CDR3 has 12 amino acids. This chain's CDR3 is CSASQYTGELFF. In DNA form, the CDR3 reads TGCAGCGCTAGCCAGTACACCGGGGAGCTGTTTTTT.

The CDR3 DNA is TGTGCCAGCAGCTTAGGGCTTAGCGGCAACACAGATACGCAGTATTTT. Translation: CASSLGLSGNTDTQYF. The gene calls are TRBV11-3 and TRBJ2-3, with a possible D match to TRBD2 (6 bases). CDR3 length equals 16 residues. The germline gives CDR1 SGHNT, CDR2 YENEEA. V lost 1 base and J lost 2, with 13 bases in between.

The chain carries TRBV7-2 and TRBJ1-4; D not resolved. This CDR3 comprises 14 residues. Looked up from germline, CDR1 is SGHTA and CDR2 is FQGNSA. V lost 5 bases and J 0 bases, leaving 7 bases between the germline ends. For the CDR3, the DNA is TGTGCCAGCAGCATCCGAGCAACTAATGAAAAACTGTTTTTT. Its protein product is CASSIRATNEKLFF.